This record looks at one T cell receptor (beta chain) sequence and its context. Its antigen is as yet unknown. The source of the sample is a study of CD4+ T cells in melanoma. Whole-study findings and limits: In melanoma, neoantigen-specific CD4+ T cells reportedly differed in differentiation state.

The junction had 13 bases not matched to a gene; V was cut back by 5 bases and J by 3 bases. The CDR3 is 16 residues long. Germline loops: CDR1 GTSNPN, CDR2 SVGIG (reference sequence). Some clones are missing from TCRdb's copy, which holds only in-frame ones; the method was immunoSEQ multiplex PCR. This table holds fewer than 150,000 clones, around 90% found once. This clonotype was sampled from a human donor with melanoma. V usage is TRBV30 and J usage is TRBJ1-5; 7 nucleotides agree with TRBD1. CDR3 in amino acids: CAWGYSADRPNQPQHF. CDR3 nucleotide sequence: TGTGCCTGGGGGTATAGTGCGGACAGGCCCAATCAGCCCCAGCATTTT. The full variable domain, in which reference TRBV30 and TRBJ1-5 provide the parts outside the CDR3, is SQTIHQWPATLVQPVGSPLSLECTVEGTSNPNLYWYRQAAGRGLQLLFYSVGIGQISSEVPQNLSASRPQDRQFILSSKKLLLSDSGFYLCAWGYSADRPNQPQHFGDGTRLSIL.